This paragraph covers one TCR beta chain sequence. This specimen belongs to a study of blood T cell repertoires in COVID-19. Study as a whole: Samples taken during acute and convalescent COVID-19 were collected in the United States, Italy and Spain. PBMCs, B-cell-depleted T cells, or T cells were the source of the cDNA or gDNA that made up the material.

Germline V CDR1 and CDR2: SGHRS, YFSETQ. This CDR3 is 15 amino acids long. Trimming removed 0 bases from V and 5 bases from J, with 14 bases in between. Enrolled during active infection, Seattle patients were then followed longitudinally. Original processing notes: Reference gene primers were amplified, and this amplification served to estimate nucleated cell counts. Libraries were prepared by immunoSEQ multiplex PCR; TCRdb keeps only in-frame clonotypes and omits some of them. That table gives V, J and clone size, and the DNA gave D and trimming. The sample lists 55,000 to 75,000 clones; roughly 80% were seen once.

Sequencing was carried out using peripheral blood. The rearrangement links TRBV5-1 to TRBJ2-5, with a possible D match to TRBD1 (6 bases). The clonotype was recovered from an elderly man with COVID-19, enrolled during active disease. For the CDR3, the DNA is TGCGCCAGCAGCTTGGGGGCAGATAGGGGGGAGACCCAGTACTTC. It codes for CASSLGADRGETQYF.